Below are 14 T cell receptor beta chains sequenced from a single sample in a study of vaccination effects on CD4 cells after COVID-19. Libraries were prepared by immunoSEQ multiplex PCR; TCRdb keeps only in-frame clonotypes and omits some of them. In the table there are about 46,000 clones, 74% of which are singletons. Their recognized antigens are unknown. Sequencing was preceded by expansion of antigen-specific CD4+ T cells with viral peptide pools in the ViraFEST assay. Following culture for around 10 days, CD4+ T cells were isolated. As their vaccination, participants received two doses of either BNT162b2 or mRNA-1273. Sample: CD4+ T cells from PBMCs cultured with HCoV-OC43 spike peptides, taken after COVID-19 vaccination. The subset here: HCoV-OC43 spike overlapping peptide pool stimulation. The receptors were sampled from a human donor who received a COVID-19 vaccine.

This clone has only a few counts. Distinct nucleotide sequences in the sample also encode this CDR3. The chain links TRBV6-5 to TRBJ1-2, with 11 positions matching TRBD1. Germline V gives CDR1 MNHEY, CDR2 SVGAGI. The CDR3 runs to 16 residues. The J segment lost 4 bases and the V segment lost 0 bases, leaving 4 bases of the junction unmatched. CDR3: CASSYSRTGGGYGYTF. The CDR3 coding sequence is TGTGCCAGCAGTTACTCGAGGACAGGGGGCGGCTATGGCTACACCTTC.

The chain carries TRBV9 and TRBJ1-4; D ambiguous. The CDR3 extends over 16 amino acids. Germline V gives CDR1 SGDLS, CDR2 YYNGEE. Trimming pared 4 bases from V and 4 bases from J, leaving 17 bases between. CDR3 coding DNA: TGTGCCAGCAGCCGTATGTCCCAGACCTTTAATGAAAAACTGTTTTTT. Translated, it gives CASSRMSQTFNEKLFF.

The rearrangement joins TRBV25-1 to TRBJ1-2; 7 nucleotides align to TRBD1. The germline gives CDR1 MGHDK, CDR2 SYGVNS. The trim removed 2 bases at V and 5 bases at J, leaving 5 bases unmatched. CDR3 size: 14 residues. CDR3 region: CASSEVGQRYGYTF. CDR3 bases: TGTGCCAGCAGTGAAGTGGGACAGAGATATGGCTACACCTTC.

The chain recombines TRBV18 with TRBJ2-1; D not resolved. Looked up from germline, CDR1 is KGHSH and CDR2 is LQKENI. V lost 3 bases to trimming and J lost 5 bases, with 11 bases between them. This CDR3 spans 14 amino acids. The CDR3 sequence is CASSPQEYHNEQFF. CDR3 coding DNA: TGTGCCAGCTCACCGCAAGAGTACCACAATGAGCAGTTCTTC.

This clone was recorded only once. An end of the junction differs from the germline gene, which may be a read error. The chain recombines TRBV5-6 with TRBJ2-4; a weak D match, TRBD2 (6 bases). This CDR3 has 14 amino acids. Germline CDR1 is SGHDT and CDR2 is YYEEEE. CDR3 DNA sequence: TGTGCCAGCAGGTTGGAGCAGGCTAGCGACATTCAGTACTTC. Translating it yields CASRLEQASDIQYF.

V is TRBV30 and J is TRBJ1-1; D possibly corresponds to TRBD1 (5 bases). This CDR3 comprises 12 residues. Germline V gives CDR1 GTSNPN, CDR2 SVGIG (reference sequence). With 4 bases removed from V and 6 bases from J, the gap between germline ends came to 12 bases. The CDR3 sequence: CAWIRERSEAFF. DNA of the CDR3: TGTGCCTGGATCAGGGAGAGGTCTGAAGCTTTCTTT.

The rearrangement links TRBV5-4 to TRBJ1-4; D call uncertain. Germline V CDR1 and CDR2: SGHNT, YYREEE (reference sequence). The V gene lost 0 bases and the J gene lost 7 bases, with 10 bases spanning the gap. CDR3 length: 14 amino acids. CDR3 sequence reads: CASSLDGSAEKLFF. CDR3 DNA: TGTGCCAGCAGCTTGGACGGGTCTGCTGAAAAACTGTTTTTT.

V and J are TRBV11-3 and TRBJ2-3, with 7 nucleotides matching TRBD2. The V segment lost 5 bases and the J segment 3 bases; nucleotides outside the gene matches: 5. Germline CDR1 is SGHNT and CDR2 is YENEEA. This CDR3 contains 14 residues. The CDR3 DNA follows: TGTGCCAGCAGCCGGGGACTACCTACAGATACGCAGTATTTT. This encodes CASSRGLPTDTQYF.

The chain employs TRBV13 and TRBJ2-5; TRBD2 aligns across 8 bases. Germline CDR1 and CDR2: PRHDT and FYEKMQ (reference sequence). The CDR3 is 14 amino acids. J lost 5 bases, V lost 2 bases, and 4 bases had no gene match. CDR3 residues: CASSLRGGLETQYF. DNA of the CDR3: TGTGCCAGCAGCTTACGGGGGGGGCTCGAGACCCAGTACTTC.

This clone was seen a handful of times. The rearrangement joins TRBV5-4 to TRBJ1-1; 7 nucleotides line up with TRBD1. Per germline, CDR1 SGHNT and CDR2 YYREEE (reference sequence). The CDR3 runs to 13 residues. Trimming removed 6 bases from V and 6 bases from J; junction bases left unmatched: 8. The CDR3 nucleotides read TGTGCCAGCAATCTAGACAGGGTCGCTGAAGCTTTCTTT. As protein: CASNLDRVAEAFF.

The genes are TRBV7-9 and TRBJ2-5; perhaps TRBD1 as D (6 bases). This CDR3 has 15 residues. Trimming removed 3 bases at V and 7 bases at J, with 18 bases between. Germline values: CDR1 SEHNR, CDR2 FQNEAQ (reference sequence). In DNA form, the CDR3 reads TGTGCCAGCAGCTTGGCTCCGGGACACCTAGGGACCCAGTACTTC. Protein product: CASSLAPGHLGTQYF.

The rearrangement links TRBV9 to TRBJ2-3, with D perhaps matching TRBD1 or TRBD2 (5 bases each). Germline V gene sequence: CDR1 SGDLS, CDR2 YYNGEE. CDR3 length: 16 residues. Deletions cut 0 bases from V and 0 bases from J, with 11 bases between. The CDR3 reads CASSVAGPKSTDTQYF. DNA for the CDR3: TGTGCCAGCAGCGTAGCGGGACCCAAAAGCACAGATACGCAGTATTTT.

The rearrangement links TRBV5-1 to TRBJ2-3; 7 positions agree with TRBD1. CDR1 and CDR2 from the germline V gene are SGHRS and YFSETQ. V shed 5 bases, J shed 2 bases, and the junction held 17 bases outside the gene matches. CDR3 length: 18 residues. CDR3 sequence: CASSQIPFQGVNTDTQYF. The CDR3 bases are TGCGCCAGCAGTCAAATCCCCTTCCAGGGGGTCAACACAGATACGCAGTATTTT.

This chain joins TRBV6-5 and TRBJ1-5; 7 bases fit TRBD1. V gave up 4 bases and J gave up 7 bases; unmatched junction bases: 7. In germline, CDR1 is MNHEY, CDR2 SVGAGI. The CDR3 is 14 residues long. Here the CDR3 reads CASSFGRQGQPQHF. In DNA form, the CDR3 reads TGTGCCAGCAGTTTTGGGCGACAGGGACAGCCCCAGCATTTT.